The 11 T cell receptor beta chains in this list originate from one sample, sequenced in a study of human T cells and chemical hapten exposure. One entry per CDR3 protein, called by TCRdb with MiXCR from the RACE reads. The sample yields about 350,000 distinct CDR3 sequences, around 5.5% seen once. Time point here: pre-sensitization, week 0. Noted treatment: therapeutic diphenylcyclopropenone sensitization with weekly scalp DPC. The material sequenced was whole blood, taken in connection with sensitization to the hapten diphenylcyclopropenone (DPC). The receptors shown here come from a woman under 30 with alopecia areata. Some clones in this sample may be carry-over from other donors' samples.

In this sample, this clonotype turned up many times. The rearrangement joins TRBV29-1 to TRBJ2-3; D gene ambiguous. Deletions cut 4 bases from V and 0 bases from J, with 14 bases between. CDR3 size: 15 residues. Germline values: CDR1 SQVTM, CDR2 ANQGSEA. CDR3 coding DNA: TGCAGCGTTGCCCCCTCGGCTACAAGCACAGATACGCAGTATTTT. Its translation is CSVAPSATSTDTQYF.

The chain is built from TRBV7-2 and TRBJ1-2, with 10 bases aligning to TRBD1. The CDR3 has 15 residues. Trimming at V came to 5 bases and at J to 7 bases, leaving 10 bases not matched to a gene. Germline CDR1 is SGHTA and CDR2 is FQGNSA. The CDR3 DNA is TGTGCCAGCAGCCGATTCAGCCGGGACAGGGGTGGCTACACCTTC. It encodes CASSRFSRDRGGYTF.

This chain connects TRBV7-9 to TRBJ2-7; unclear D gene. Germline-derived CDR1 and CDR2 are SEHNR and FQNEAQ (reference sequence). This CDR3 contains 17 residues. V dropped 5 bases and J dropped 1 base, with 21 bases sitting between them. The CDR3 region is CASSLGTTQYLSYEQYF. The CDR3 DNA reads TGTGCCAGCAGCCTCGGAACGACACAGTACCTATCCTACGAGCAGTACTTC.

This clonotype appeared a few times. The rearrangement links TRBV7-2 to TRBJ1-1; no clear D. CDR3 size: 15 residues. Germline CDR1 SGHTA, CDR2 FQGNSA. V lost 5 bases and J 1 base, leaving 14 bases between the germline ends. The CDR3 DNA follows: TGTGCCAGCAGCCTGGACCCGGAACCGAACACTGAAGCTTTCTTT. Protein product: CASSLDPEPNTEAFF.

This clonotype was seen many times. The chain links TRBV6-2 or TRBV6-3 to TRBJ2-3; D possibly corresponds to TRBD2 (6 bases). In germline, CDR1 is MNHEY, CDR2 SVGEGT. This CDR3 is built from 14 residues. V was pared by 7 bases and J by 0 bases, with 11 bases between. CDR3 sequence reads: CASTEGGSTDTQYF. Here the CDR3 DNA reads TGTGCCAGCACAGAGGGAGGCAGCACAGATACGCAGTATTTT.

This clonotype occurred many times. The V gene is TRBV5-5, the J gene TRBJ2-1; TRBD2 matches 10 bases. CDR1 SGHKS and CDR2 YYEKEE come from the germline V gene (reference sequence). Trimming at V came to 2 bases and at J to 8 bases, leaving 4 bases not matched to a gene. This CDR3 is built from 14 residues. Here the CDR3 reads CASSFQLAGDEQFF. CDR3 in DNA: TGTGCCAGCAGCTTTCAGCTAGCGGGGGATGAGCAGTTCTTC. Complete variable domain (other parts from reference TRBV5-5 and TRBJ2-1): DAGVTQSPTHLIKTRGQQVTLRCSPISGHKSVSWYQQVLGQGPQFIFQYYEKEERGRGNFPDRFSARQFPNYSSELNVNALLLGDSALYLCASSFQLAGDEQFFGPGTRLTVL.

This clonotype was recorded a few times. The chain uses TRBV6-1 and TRBJ2-7; D tentatively reads TRBD1 or TRBD2 (6 bases each). V lost 5 bases and J 4 bases, leaving 15 bases between the germline ends. CDR3 length: 14 amino acids. Germline V CDR1 and CDR2: MNHNS, SASEGT. CDR3 in amino acids: CASSPGGTNYEQYF. The CDR3 DNA sequence: TGTGCCAGCAGTCCAGGCGGGACAAATTACGAGCAGTACTTC.

This clonotype showed up many times. The J gene is TRBJ1-3, the V gene TRBV4-1; 9 bases align to TRBD1. The CDR3 spans 19 residues. J gave up 1 base and V 0 bases, and 10 bases lay outside the gene matches. Germline-derived CDR1 and CDR2 are MGHRA and YSYEKL. In DNA form, the CDR3 reads TGCGCCAGCAGCCAAGACCCCGTCGGGACAGGGTATTCTGGAAACACCATATATTTT. Protein: CASSQDPVGTGYSGNTIYF.

The CDR3 spells CAIRAPGAYEQYF. DNA for the CDR3: TGTGCCATCAGAGCACCGGGGGCCTACGAGCAGTACTTC. The chain carries TRBV10-3 and TRBJ2-7; possible D gene TRBD2, 6 bases. V was pared by 6 bases and J by 2 bases, with 11 bases between. Germline CDR1 reads ENHRY; CDR2 reads SYGVKD. CDR3 length: 13 amino acids.

This clonotype has more than one count but fewer than ten. V and J are TRBV4-2 and TRBJ2-2; maybe TRBD2 (6 bases). The germline gives CDR1 LGHNA, CDR2 YNFKEQ. The CDR3 length is 15 residues. The ends were cut back, 1 base at V and 8 bases at J, with 14 bases in the middle. As DNA, the CDR3 is TGTGCCAGCAGCCAAGGGAGGGATCCGTCGGGGGAGCTGTTTTTT. Amino acids: CASSQGRDPSGELFF.

This clonotype was detected many times. This chain links TRBV5-6 with TRBJ2-3, with unresolved D. Germline V gene data show CDR1 as SGHDT and CDR2 as YYEEEE. This CDR3 is built from 16 residues. V gave up 0 bases and J gave up 3 bases, with 14 bases separating them. CDR3: CASSLVGLGGTDTQYF. The DNA of the CDR3 is TGTGCCAGCAGCTTGGTCGGGTTAGGTGGGACAGATACGCAGTATTTT.